Listed below are T cell receptor beta chains from one sample, sequenced in a study of T cell repertoires in cytomegalovirus infection. TCRdb reprocessed the reads with MiXCR, giving one entry per CDR3 protein. This table has around 500,000 distinct CDR3 sequences, approximately 40% appearing once. The antigens of these receptors remain unknown. The material was cultured PBMCs, obtained from culture after CMV antigen stimulation. The receptor set was obtained from a human donor in good health (CMV status not recorded). Some clones in this sample may be carry-over from other donors' samples. Each CDR3 is given with its conserved first and last residue. A D gene is named only where the DNA matches it firmly. Not all rows give a size; the values are once, few, many and, for expanded clones, a class.

abundance: NA
v_gene: TRBV19
d_gene: NA
j_gene: TRBJ2-4
CDR3aa: CAARDWAKNIQYF
CDR3nt: TGTGCGGCGAGGGATTGGGCCAAAAACATTCAGTACTTC

abundance: NA
v_gene: TRBV10-1
d_gene: TRBD2
j_gene: TRBJ2-1
CDR3aa: CASSGLAGATTDSMAALLNEQFF
CDR3nt: TGCGCCAGCAGTGGACTAGCGGGAGCCACGACCGATTCCATGGCCGCCTTACTTAATGAGCAGTTCTTC

abundance: NA
v_gene: TRBV12-3/TRBV12-4
d_gene: NA
j_gene: TRBJ2-3
CDR3aa: CASSLRLARDTQYF
CDR3nt: TGTGCCAGCAGCTTAAGGCTAGCTAGGGATACGCAGTATTTT

abundance: NA
v_gene: TRBV6-1
d_gene: NA
j_gene: TRBJ2-3
CDR3aa: CASSLTRTMVYF
CDR3nt: TGTGCCAGCAGCCTCACTAGAACCATGGTGTATTTT

abundance: few
v_gene: TRBV7-8
d_gene: NA
j_gene: TRBJ2-3
CDR3aa: CASSFYSGPDTQYF
CDR3nt: TGTGCCAGCAGCTTTTATAGCGGTCCAGATACGCAGTATTTT

abundance: NA
v_gene: TRBV11-2
d_gene: NA
j_gene: TRBJ2-5
CDR3aa: CASSNYRDGETQYF
CDR3nt: TGTGCCAGCAGCAATTACAGGGATGGAGAGACCCAGTACTTC

abundance: few
v_gene: TRBV7-2
d_gene: NA
j_gene: TRBJ1-1
CDR3aa: CASSFLAQGFTEAFF
CDR3nt: TGTGCCAGCAGCTTTTTGGCACAGGGTTTCACTGAAGCTTTCTTT

abundance: NA
v_gene: TRBV7-2
d_gene: NA
j_gene: TRBJ2-5
CDR3aa: CASSWTQETQYF
CDR3nt: TGTGCCAGCAGCTGGACACAAGAGACCCAGTACTTC

abundance: NA
v_gene: TRBV6-2/TRBV6-3
d_gene: TRBD2
j_gene: TRBJ2-7
CDR3aa: CATSGLAGGPQEYF
CDR3nt: TGTGCCACTTCGGGACTAGCGGGAGGCCCCCAAGAGTACTTC

abundance: NA
v_gene: TRBV4-3
d_gene: NA
j_gene: TRBJ2-4
CDR3aa: CASSQVTGWRAKNIQYF
CDR3nt: TGCGCCAGCAGCCAAGTCACAGGGTGGCGGGCCAAAAACATTCAGTACTTC

abundance: NA
v_gene: TRBV10-3
d_gene: NA
j_gene: TRBJ2-5
CDR3aa: CAISDNQETQYF
CDR3nt: TGTGCCATCAGTGACAACCAAGAGACCCAGTACTTC

abundance: NA
v_gene: TRBV12-3/TRBV12-4
d_gene: NA
j_gene: TRBJ1-1
CDR3aa: CARVGAGTNTEAFF
CDR3nt: TGTGCCAGGGTAGGTGCAGGGACGAACACTGAAGCTTTCTTT

abundance: NA
v_gene: TRBV4-3
d_gene: TRBD1
j_gene: TRBJ1-4
CDR3aa: CASRYHAGQGGEKLFF
CDR3nt: TGCGCCAGCAGGTACCATGCGGGACAGGGAGGTGAAAAACTGTTTTTT

abundance: NA
v_gene: TRBV19
d_gene: NA
j_gene: TRBJ1-5
CDR3aa: CASTSGEGDQPQHF
CDR3nt: TGTGCCAGTACCTCGGGGGAAGGGGATCAGCCCCAGCATTTT

abundance: NA
v_gene: TRBV5-6
d_gene: TRBD2
j_gene: TRBJ2-7
CDR3aa: CASSFGTTTYEQYF
CDR3nt: TGTGCCAGCAGCTTCGGGACTACCACCTACGAGCAGTACTTC

abundance: few
v_gene: TRBV7-2
d_gene: TRBD2
j_gene: TRBJ2-7
CDR3aa: CASSSVAGVTYEQYF
CDR3nt: TGTGCCAGCAGCTCCGTAGCGGGGGTGACCTACGAGCAGTACTTC

abundance: NA
v_gene: TRBV15
d_gene: NA
j_gene: TRBJ1-1
CDR3aa: CATSRVTGTEAFF
CDR3nt: TGTGCCACCAGCAGAGTAACAGGCACTGAAGCTTTCTTT

abundance: NA
v_gene: TRBV5-1
d_gene: NA
j_gene: TRBJ2-3
CDR3aa: CASSFSTAEDTQYF
CDR3nt: TGCGCCAGCAGCTTTAGCACAGCCGAAGATACGCAGTATTTT

abundance: few
v_gene: TRBV10-3
d_gene: NA
j_gene: TRBJ2-1
CDR3aa: CAISDTGEQFF
CDR3nt: TGTGCCATCAGCGACACAGGGGAGCAGTTCTTC

abundance: NA
v_gene: TRBV7-2
d_gene: TRBD1
j_gene: TRBJ2-2
CDR3aa: CASRQGGNTGELFF
CDR3nt: TGTGCCAGCAGACAGGGGGGTAACACCGGGGAGCTGTTTTTT

abundance: NA
v_gene: TRBV15
d_gene: NA
j_gene: TRBJ2-3
CDR3aa: CATSRDPSDDTQYF
CDR3nt: TGTGCCACCAGCAGAGATCCTTCGGATGATACGCAGTATTTT

abundance: NA
v_gene: TRBV12-3/TRBV12-4
d_gene: NA
j_gene: TRBJ2-3
CDR3aa: CASSRGILDTQYF
CDR3nt: TGTGCCAGTTCCCGGGGCATATTAGATACGCAGTATTTT

abundance: NA
v_gene: TRBV7-8
d_gene: NA
j_gene: TRBJ2-1
CDR3aa: CASSWQNYEQFF
CDR3nt: TGTGCCAGCAGCTGGCAGAACTATGAGCAGTTCTTC

abundance: NA
v_gene: TRBV20-1
d_gene: NA
j_gene: TRBJ1-3
CDR3aa: CSARDRRAPGNTIYF
CDR3nt: TGCAGTGCTAGAGATCGACGGGCCCCGGGAAACACCATATATTTT

abundance: NA
v_gene: TRBV28
d_gene: TRBD1
j_gene: TRBJ2-1
CDR3aa: CASSLGDRVFDEQFF
CDR3nt: TGTGCCAGCAGTTTGGGGGACAGGGTTTTCGATGAGCAGTTCTTC

abundance: few
v_gene: TRBV7-8
d_gene: NA
j_gene: TRBJ2-7
CDR3aa: CASGRLAGVSYEQYF
CDR3nt: TGTGCCAGCGGGAGGTTGGCGGGCGTCTCCTACGAGCAGTACTTC

abundance: once
v_gene: TRBV19
d_gene: TRBD1
j_gene: TRBJ2-7
CDR3aa: CASSIIPGQVTYEQYF
CDR3nt: TGTGCCAGTAGTATTATCCCGGGACAGGTGACCTACGAGCAGTACTTC

abundance: NA
v_gene: TRBV7-7
d_gene: NA
j_gene: TRBJ2-3
CDR3aa: CASSPGTVLGGTQYF
CDR3nt: TGTGCCAGCAGCCCCGGGACAGTCCTCGGGGGTACGCAGTATTTT

abundance: few
v_gene: TRBV7-2
d_gene: TRBD2
j_gene: TRBJ2-3
CDR3aa: CASSPDPSGRGTDTQYF
CDR3nt: TGTGCCAGCAGCCCCGATCCTAGCGGGAGGGGCACAGATACGCAGTATTTT

abundance: NA
v_gene: TRBV15
d_gene: TRBD1
j_gene: TRBJ2-1
CDR3aa: CATSRGGTGLFNEQFF
CDR3nt: TGTGCCACCAGCAGAGGAGGGACAGGCTTATTCAATGAGCAGTTCTTC

abundance: few
v_gene: TRBV5-4
d_gene: NA
j_gene: TRBJ2-3
CDR3aa: CASSQSAAYTQYF
CDR3nt: TGTGCCAGCAGCCAATCCGCGGCCTATACGCAGTATTTT

abundance: few
v_gene: TRBV11-1
d_gene: TRBD1
j_gene: TRBJ2-7
CDR3aa: CASSFQTGGSYEQYF
CDR3nt: TGTGCCAGCAGCTTCCAAACAGGGGGCTCCTACGAGCAGTACTTC

abundance: few
v_gene: TRBV7-2
d_gene: NA
j_gene: TRBJ2-7
CDR3aa: CASSLLAQGEQYF
CDR3nt: TGTGCCAGCAGCTTATTGGCCCAGGGCGAGCAGTACTTC

abundance: NA
v_gene: TRBV6-1
d_gene: NA
j_gene: TRBJ1-4
CDR3aa: CASSRDLEKLFF
CDR3nt: TGTGCCAGCAGTAGGGACCTTGAAAAACTGTTTTTT

abundance: few
v_gene: TRBV12-3/TRBV12-4
d_gene: TRBD2
j_gene: TRBJ2-5
CDR3aa: CASGTGGGETQYF
CDR3nt: TGTGCCAGCGGAACGGGCGGGGGAGAGACCCAGTACTTC

abundance: NA
v_gene: TRBV6-5
d_gene: TRBD2
j_gene: TRBJ2-1
CDR3aa: CASSRDIAGGWSSYNEQFF
CDR3nt: TGTGCCAGCAGCCGTGACATAGCGGGAGGGTGGAGCTCCTACAATGAGCAGTTCTTC

abundance: NA
v_gene: TRBV6-2/TRBV6-3
d_gene: TRBD2
j_gene: TRBJ2-3
CDR3aa: CASSRLGGGTNTQYF
CDR3nt: TGTGCCAGCAGCCGGCTGGGCGGGGGGACGAATACGCAGTATTTT

abundance: NA
v_gene: TRBV5-4
d_gene: TRBD1
j_gene: TRBJ2-2
CDR3aa: CASSERAQGVTGELFF
CDR3nt: TGTGCCAGCAGCGAGAGGGCTCAGGGGGTCACCGGGGAGCTGTTTTTT

abundance: NA
v_gene: TRBV11-2
d_gene: NA
j_gene: TRBJ2-5
CDR3aa: CASSSQQETQYF
CDR3nt: TGTGCCAGCAGCTCCCAGCAAGAGACCCAGTACTTC

abundance: NA
v_gene: TRBV19
d_gene: NA
j_gene: TRBJ1-1
CDR3aa: CASSRLLSREDTEAFF
CDR3nt: TGTGCCAGTAGCCGACTCTTGAGCAGGGAGGACACTGAAGCTTTCTTT

abundance: few
v_gene: TRBV7-2
d_gene: NA
j_gene: TRBJ2-7
CDR3aa: CASSLGDRPILVEQYF
CDR3nt: TGTGCCAGCAGCTTAGGCGACAGGCCCATCCTGGTAGAGCAGTACTTC

abundance: NA
v_gene: TRBV3-1
d_gene: NA
j_gene: TRBJ2-5
CDR3aa: CASSQVAQQETQYF
CDR3nt: TGTGCCAGCAGCCAAGTCGCACAGCAAGAGACCCAGTACTTC

abundance: NA
v_gene: TRBV7-2
d_gene: TRBD2
j_gene: TRBJ2-5
CDR3aa: CASSLVTSGVETQYF
CDR3nt: TGTGCCAGCAGCTTAGTGACTAGCGGGGTAGAGACCCAGTACTTC

abundance: NA
v_gene: TRBV27
d_gene: NA
j_gene: TRBJ2-2
CDR3aa: CASRTRGNTGELFF
CDR3nt: TGTGCCAGCCGAACCCGGGGGAACACCGGGGAGCTGTTTTTT

abundance: few
v_gene: TRBV20-1
d_gene: NA
j_gene: TRBJ1-1
CDR3aa: CSATTLREAFF
CDR3nt: TGCAGTGCTACGACTTTACGGGAAGCTTTCTTT

abundance: NA
v_gene: TRBV7-6
d_gene: TRBD1
j_gene: TRBJ2-7
CDR3aa: CASSLSSGQGYEQYF
CDR3nt: TGTGCCAGCAGCTTATCCTCCGGACAGGGTTACGAGCAGTACTTC

abundance: few
v_gene: TRBV14
d_gene: TRBD1
j_gene: TRBJ1-4
CDR3aa: CASSQEGTGRDNEKLFF
CDR3nt: TGTGCCAGCAGCCAGGAAGGGACAGGGAGAGATAATGAAAAACTGTTTTTT

abundance: few
v_gene: TRBV7-6
d_gene: TRBD2
j_gene: TRBJ2-1
CDR3aa: CASSRMMTSGTTNEQFF
CDR3nt: TGTGCCAGCAGCCGGATGATGACTAGCGGGACCACCAATGAGCAGTTCTTC

abundance: NA
v_gene: TRBV7-2
d_gene: TRBD2
j_gene: TRBJ2-5
CDR3aa: CASSWGLAGLGETQYF
CDR3nt: TGTGCCAGCAGCTGGGGACTAGCGGGGTTGGGGGAGACCCAGTACTTC

abundance: once
v_gene: TRBV12-3/TRBV12-4
d_gene: NA
j_gene: TRBJ1-5
CDR3aa: CASTPGGGSGRVQPQHF
CDR3nt: TGTGCCAGCACCCCGGGGGGGGGTTCAGGGAGGGTACAGCCCCAGCATTTT

abundance: NA
v_gene: TRBV12-3/TRBV12-4
d_gene: NA
j_gene: TRBJ1-5
CDR3aa: CASSRDRSNQPQHF
CDR3nt: TGTGCCAGCAGTCGTGACAGGAGCAATCAGCCCCAGCATTTT

abundance: few
v_gene: TRBV7-8
d_gene: NA
j_gene: TRBJ1-5
CDR3aa: CASSISWYSNQPQHF
CDR3nt: TGTGCCAGCAGCATATCCTGGTATAGCAATCAGCCCCAGCATTTT

abundance: NA
v_gene: TRBV20-1
d_gene: NA
j_gene: TRBJ2-1
CDR3aa: CSASKGGDEQFF
CDR3nt: TGCAGTGCTAGTAAAGGGGGTGATGAGCAGTTCTTC

abundance: NA
v_gene: TRBV11-2
d_gene: NA
j_gene: TRBJ2-2
CDR3aa: CASSELANTGELFF
CDR3nt: TGTGCCAGCAGCGAACTAGCGAACACCGGGGAGCTGTTTTTT

abundance: few
v_gene: TRBV7-2
d_gene: NA
j_gene: TRBJ2-3
CDR3aa: CATGGLFSTDTQYF
CDR3nt: TGTGCCACTGGGGGACTTTTTAGCACAGATACGCAGTATTTT

abundance: NA
v_gene: TRBV18
d_gene: TRBD1
j_gene: TRBJ2-7
CDR3aa: CASSRDRGHVYSYEQYF
CDR3nt: TGTGCCAGCTCGCGGGACAGGGGCCACGTTTACTCCTACGAGCAGTACTTC

abundance: few
v_gene: TRBV7-8
d_gene: TRBD2
j_gene: TRBJ2-3
CDR3aa: CASSPSGRDTQYF
CDR3nt: TGTGCCAGCAGCCCTAGCGGGAGGGATACGCAGTATTTT

abundance: NA
v_gene: TRBV11-3
d_gene: NA
j_gene: TRBJ2-1
CDR3aa: CASSLEDVGTPNNEQFF
CDR3nt: TGTGCCAGCAGCTTAGAGGACGTCGGGACACCGAACAATGAGCAGTTCTTC

abundance: few
v_gene: TRBV27
d_gene: NA
j_gene: TRBJ2-1
CDR3aa: CASSLSSGNEQFF
CDR3nt: TGTGCCAGCAGTTTATCGAGCGGCAATGAGCAGTTCTTC